These 15 T cell receptor beta chains came from one sample sequenced in a study of OX40 agonist ivuxolimab in advanced cancers. The library was produced with the immunoSEQ multiplex PCR assay. TCRdb obtained this table from immuneACCESS and retained in-frame rearrangements with V and J assigned. These tables miss some clones; where compared with another copy, unresolved V genes account for less than half of the shortfall, and the remainder is unexplained. Recorded for this sample are 91,000 or so clones; under 90% of them occurred a single time. In total, the top ten clones hold approximately 2% of the sample. This material consisted of CD4+ or CD8+ T cells sorted from blood, taken in a trial of the OX40 agonist ivuxolimab. The receptors stem from an adult with an advanced solid tumor such as melanoma, head and neck, liver or kidney cancer.

This clone was detected only a few times. CDR3 sequence: CASSQGQERQPQHF. In DNA form, the CDR3 reads TGTGCCAGCAGTCAGGGACAGGAGAGGCAGCCCCAGCATTTT. The V call is TRBV27, the J call TRBJ1-5; 8 bases line up with TRBD1. The CDR3 sequence is 14 residues long. In germline, CDR1 is MNHEY, CDR2 SMNVEV (reference sequence). After removal of 5 bases from V and 7 bases from J, the junction contained 7 bases not matched to a gene.

This chain joins TRBV5-1 and TRBJ2-5; D tentatively fits TRBD1 or TRBD2 (6 bases each). The CDR3 extends over 13 amino acids. V was clipped by 0 bases and J by 4 bases, with 7 bases between them. Germline V gene sequence: CDR1 SGHRS, CDR2 YFSETQ. DNA for the CDR3: TGCGCCAGCAGCTTGGAGGGGGGAGAGACCCAGTACTTC. Its protein is CASSLEGGETQYF.

The rearrangement uses TRBV28 and TRBJ1-1; TRBD1 aligns across 11 bases. The germline V gene encodes CDR1 MDHEN and CDR2 SYDVKM. Losses at the gene ends were 2 bases for V and 4 bases for J; bases not matched to a gene: 3. The CDR3 sequence is 15 residues long. The CDR3 DNA sequence: TGTGCCAGCAGTTTACTCGGGACAGGGGGCACTGAAGCTTTCTTT. It encodes CASSLLGTGGTEAFF.

The chain links TRBV11-3 to TRBJ2-5; D gene ambiguous. Germline V lookup: CDR1 SGHNT, CDR2 YENEEA. Trimming took 1 base from V and 1 from J, leaving 13 bases between them. The CDR3 length is 16 residues. CDR3 sequence: CASSLGVGISQETQYF. As DNA, the CDR3 is TGTGCCAGCAGCTTAGGGGTAGGGATTTCCCAAGAGACCCAGTACTTC. The whole variable domain, filled in from reference TRBV11-3 and TRBJ2-5, reads EAGVVQSPRYKIIEKKQPVAFWCNPISGHNTLYWYLQNLGQGPELLIRYENEEAVDDSQLPKDRFSAERLKGVDSTLKIQPAELGDSAVYLCASSLGVGISQETQYFGPGTRLLVL.

V gene TRBV11-2 combines with J gene TRBJ2-5, with D perhaps matching TRBD2 (6 bases). Per germline, CDR1 SGHAT and CDR2 FQNNGV. The CDR3 is made up of 13 amino acids. V lost 5 bases and J 0 bases, leaving 7 bases between the germline ends. The CDR3 region is CASSRDYQETQYF. In DNA form, the CDR3 reads TGTGCCAGCAGCCGGGACTACCAAGAGACCCAGTACTTC.

V gene TRBV28 combines with J gene TRBJ2-7; 11 positions match TRBD2. The germline V gene encodes CDR1 MDHEN and CDR2 SYDVKM. The CDR3 covers 14 residues. Trimming took 2 bases from V and 3 from J; bases not matched to a gene: 0. In DNA, the CDR3 is TGTGCCAGCAGTTTAACTAGCGGGGGCTACGAGCAGTACTTC. The encoded protein is CASSLTSGGYEQYF.

The chain has TRBV30 and TRBJ1-3; D might be TRBD1 (6 bases). Germline loops: CDR1 GTSNPN, CDR2 SVGIG (reference sequence). This CDR3 has 13 amino acids. The V end lost 5 bases, the J end lost 2 bases, and 10 bases lay between the germline ends. CDR3 loop: CAWETGAGNTIYF. The CDR3 nucleotides read TGTGCCTGGGAGACAGGAGCTGGAAACACCATATATTTT.

DNA of the CDR3: TGTGCCAGCAGTGATCTGGCGAGAGGGGACGAGCAGTACTTC. It is translated as CASSDLARGDEQYF. The gene calls are TRBV6-1 and TRBJ2-7, with D possibly being TRBD1 or TRBD2 (5 bases each). CDR3 length equals 14 residues. The V end lost 3 bases, the J end lost 5 bases, and 14 bases lay between the germline ends. CDR1 is MNHNS, CDR2 SASEGT, per germline.

This clone was seen a handful of times. This chain joins TRBV7-6 and TRBJ2-7; 10 bases map to TRBD1. From germline, CDR1 is SGHVS and CDR2 FNYEAQ. The CDR3 consists of 14 residues. V dropped 4 bases and J dropped 1; count of bases not matched to a gene: 1. The CDR3 DNA reads TGTGCCAGCAGCTGGGGACAGGGGTCCTACGAGCAGTACTTC. Translation gives CASSWGQGSYEQYF.

A word on this clone: The conserved final phenylalanine or tryptophan is absent from the CDR3, which likely points to a read error. The DNA is left out, because the CDR3 cannot be placed on it with certainty; the CDR3 is given as TCRdb lists it. The V call is TRBV27, the J call TRBJ1-1; TRBD1, the D gene given by the table, was not confirmed from the DNA. Germline assignment: CDR1 MNHEY and CDR2 SMNVEV (reference sequence). The CDR3 spans 11 amino acids, including both terminal residues. The CDR3 spells CASSFQGSSEM.

This clone showed up just once. This chain connects TRBV5-4 to TRBJ2-1, with no clear D. The CDR3 length is 16 residues. Germline CDR1 reads SGHNT; CDR2 reads YYREEE (reference sequence). V lost 1 base and J lost 8, with 19 bases in between. CDR3 nucleotides: TGTGCCAGCAGCTTGTTGAAGTGGACCGGTTTGGATGAGCAGTTCTTC. This gives the protein CASSLLKWTGLDEQFF.

Only a few counts were recorded for this clone. V and J are TRBV19 and TRBJ1-2, with 9 bases lining up with TRBD1. Germline CDR1 reads LNHDA; CDR2 reads SQIVND (reference sequence). CDR3 length: 14 amino acids. Losses at the gene ends were 7 bases for V and 2 bases for J; bases not matched to a gene: 5. The DNA of the CDR3 is TGTGCCAGTAAGAACGGACAGGGGAACTATGGCTACACCTTC. It codes for CASKNGQGNYGYTF.

The chain is built from TRBV27 and TRBJ2-6; 10 positions match TRBD1. Germline-derived CDR1 and CDR2 are MNHEY and SMNVEV (reference sequence). The CDR3 loop spans 18 amino acids. V gave up 5 bases and J gave up 0 bases; unmatched junction bases: 7. CDR3 protein: CASSPGTGAPSGANVLTF. In DNA form, the CDR3 reads TGTGCCAGCAGTCCCGGGACAGGGGCGCCCTCTGGGGCCAACGTCCTGACTTTC. The full variable domain, with the rest looked up from reference TRBV27 and TRBJ2-6, is EAQVTQNPRYLITVTGKKLTVTCSQNMNHEYMSWYRQDPGLGLRQIYYSMNVEVTDKGDVPEGYKVSRKEKRNFPLILESPSPNQTSLYFCASSPGTGAPSGANVLTFGAGSRLTVL.

This clone is a singleton in its sample. This chain uses TRBV29-1 with TRBJ2-2; possible D gene TRBD2, 5 bases. CDR1 and CDR2 from the germline V gene are SQVTM and ANQGSEA. This CDR3 is 12 amino acids long. The V and J ends lost 4 bases and 7 bases respectively, with 10 bases between them. The CDR3: CSVGGEGGELFF. CDR3 in DNA: TGCAGCGTTGGGGGTGAGGGCGGGGAGCTGTTTTTT.

J is TRBJ2-1 and V is TRBV9; perhaps TRBD2 as D (8 bases). The CDR3 spans 16 residues. Germline values: CDR1 SGDLS, CDR2 YYNGEE. V was cut by 3 bases and J by 7 bases, with 20 bases left in between. CDR3 region: CASSARGDSVLNEQFF. CDR3 bases: TGTGCCAGCAGCGCGCGGGGGGACAGTGTACTGAATGAGCAGTTCTTC.